This T cell receptor (beta chain) was obtained from a study of T-cell memory formation after mild COVID-19. As for the study in general: TCR clusters were mostly donor specific. Regarding the study as a whole: Clones that contracted from day 15 to 85 had balanced CD4/CD8; later expanders were CD4+ biased.

Note on this clonotype: What it binds is not known.

The CDR3 length is 13 residues. V gave up 4 bases and J gave up 8 bases, with 9 bases separating them. Germline V lookup: CDR1 SGHAT, CDR2 FQNNGV. 5'RACE, which relied on constant-segment primers, yielded TCR alpha and TCR beta cDNA libraries carrying sample barcodes and UMIs. TCRdb processed the 5' RACE reads anew with MiXCR; each CDR3 protein has one entry. The table lists about 340,000 distinct CDR3 sequences, around 20% of them singletons. The sequence derives from a man aged 18 to 30 who had mild COVID-19 (a few samples of this study predate the infection). Cell type and time point are not known. This chain connects TRBV11-2 to TRBJ1-6; D call uncertain. Sample: PBMCs or a T cell subset sorted from them (not recorded which). In nucleotides, the CDR3 is TGTGCCAGCAGCTCCGGCCCCTATTCACCCCTCCACTTT. Translating gives CASSSGPYSPLHF. The complete variable domain, with remaining parts taken from reference TRBV11-2 and TRBJ1-6, reads EAGVAQSPRYKIIEKRQSVAFWCNPISGHATLYWYQQILGQGPKLLIQFQNNGVVDDSQLPKDRFSAERLKGVDSTLKIQPAKLEDSAVYLCASSSGPYSPLHFGNGTRLTVT.